This TCR beta chain was identified in a study of beta chain features in type 1 diabetes. Study observations and caveats: In type 1 diabetes patients, VDJ junctions had fewer insertions; deletions at these junctions were more frequent.

In regard to this clone: Its specificity is not known.

Trimming at V came to 5 bases and at J to 4 bases, leaving 8 bases not matched to a gene. The germline gives CDR1 MDHEN, CDR2 SYDVKM. The CDR3 is 15 amino acids. Every donor had blood drawn once into heparin, about 116 mL on average. Naive, central memory, regulatory and stem cell-like memory cells within the CD4+ compartment were sorted using CD45RO/CCR7/CD25/CD127/CD95/CD27. The isolated RNA, all of it, was reverse transcribed, so expressed TCRB transcripts were what got sequenced. The method was immunoSEQ multiplex PCR; TCRdb's version includes in-frame clones alone and lacks a portion of them. The sample lists some 150,000 clones; 11% were seen once.

The chain has TRBV28 and TRBJ2-7; 10 positions agree with TRBD1. The clonotype was recovered from a man between 18 and 35 years old in good health. Sequenced: central memory CD4+ T cells from blood. The CDR3 region has the DNA TGTGCCAGCAGTACCAGCGGGACAGGGGTATACGAGCAGTACTTC. Protein product: CASSTSGTGVYEQYF.